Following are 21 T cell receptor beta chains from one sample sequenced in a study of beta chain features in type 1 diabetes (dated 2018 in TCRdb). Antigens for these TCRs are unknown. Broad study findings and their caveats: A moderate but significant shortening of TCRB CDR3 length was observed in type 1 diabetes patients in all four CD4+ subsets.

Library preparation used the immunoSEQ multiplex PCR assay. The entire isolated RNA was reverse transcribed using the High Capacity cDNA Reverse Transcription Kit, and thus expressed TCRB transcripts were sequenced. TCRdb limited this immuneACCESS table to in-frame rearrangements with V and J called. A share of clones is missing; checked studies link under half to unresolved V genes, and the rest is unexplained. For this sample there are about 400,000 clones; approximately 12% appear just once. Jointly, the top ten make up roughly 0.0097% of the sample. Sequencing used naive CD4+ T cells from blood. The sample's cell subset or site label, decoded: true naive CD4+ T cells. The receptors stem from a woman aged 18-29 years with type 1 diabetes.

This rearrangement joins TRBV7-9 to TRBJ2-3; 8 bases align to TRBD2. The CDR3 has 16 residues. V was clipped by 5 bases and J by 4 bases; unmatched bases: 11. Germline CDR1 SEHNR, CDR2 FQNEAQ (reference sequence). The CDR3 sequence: CASSKKAGEWADTQYF. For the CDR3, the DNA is TGTGCCAGCAGCAAAAAAGCGGGAGAGTGGGCAGATACGCAGTATTTT.

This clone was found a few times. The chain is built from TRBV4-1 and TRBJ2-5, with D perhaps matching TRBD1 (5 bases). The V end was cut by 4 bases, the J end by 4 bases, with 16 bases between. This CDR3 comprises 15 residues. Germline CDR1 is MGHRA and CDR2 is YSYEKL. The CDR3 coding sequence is TGCGCCAGCAGCCCCCAGTTCAGCCAGGGAGAGACCCAGTACTTC. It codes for CASSPQFSQGETQYF.

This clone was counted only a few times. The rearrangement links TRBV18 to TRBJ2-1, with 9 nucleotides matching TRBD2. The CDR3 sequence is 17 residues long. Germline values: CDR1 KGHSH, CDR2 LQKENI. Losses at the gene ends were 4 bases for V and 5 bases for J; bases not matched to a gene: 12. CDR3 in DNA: TGTGCCAGCTCACGCTTAGCGGGAGCCGGTTTTGACAATGAGCAGTTCTTC. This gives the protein CASSRLAGAGFDNEQFF.

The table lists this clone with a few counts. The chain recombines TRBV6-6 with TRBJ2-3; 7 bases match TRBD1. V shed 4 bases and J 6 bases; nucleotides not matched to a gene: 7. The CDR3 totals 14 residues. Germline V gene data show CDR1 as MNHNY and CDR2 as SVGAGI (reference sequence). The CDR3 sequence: CASSSSRTGDTQYF. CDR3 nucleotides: TGTGCCAGCAGTTCCAGCCGGACAGGTGATACGCAGTATTTT.

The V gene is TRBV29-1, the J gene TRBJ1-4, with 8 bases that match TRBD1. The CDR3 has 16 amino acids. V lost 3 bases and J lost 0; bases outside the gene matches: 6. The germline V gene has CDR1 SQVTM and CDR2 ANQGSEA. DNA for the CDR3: TGCAGCGTTGAGCCCCAGGGGGCCCCAACTAATGAAAAACTGTTTTTT. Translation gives CSVEPQGAPTNEKLFF.

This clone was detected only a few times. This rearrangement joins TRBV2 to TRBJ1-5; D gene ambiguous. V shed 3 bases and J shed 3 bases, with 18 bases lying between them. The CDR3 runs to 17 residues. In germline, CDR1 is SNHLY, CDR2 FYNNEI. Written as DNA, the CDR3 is TGTGCCAGCAGTGAGGAGGGTACTGCTCCATTCAATCAGCCCCAGCATTTT. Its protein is CASSEEGTAPFNQPQHF.

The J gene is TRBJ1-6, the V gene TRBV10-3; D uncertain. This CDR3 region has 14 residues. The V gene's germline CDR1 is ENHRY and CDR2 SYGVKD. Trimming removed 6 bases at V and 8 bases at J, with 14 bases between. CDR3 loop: CAISARERDSPLHF. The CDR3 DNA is TGTGCCATCAGCGCCCGTGAACGCGATTCACCCCTCCACTTT.

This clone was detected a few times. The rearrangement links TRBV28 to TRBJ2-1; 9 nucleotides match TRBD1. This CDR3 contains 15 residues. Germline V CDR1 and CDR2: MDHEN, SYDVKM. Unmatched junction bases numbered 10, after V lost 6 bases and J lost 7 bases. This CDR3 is CASSLYGQGKNEQFF. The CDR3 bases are TGTGCCAGCAGCTTGTACGGACAGGGGAAAAATGAGCAGTTCTTC.

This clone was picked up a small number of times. CDR3 sequence (DNA): TGCGCCAGCAGCTTAGCTCCGGGACAGGGCGAAAAACTGTTTTTT. Protein: CASSLAPGQGEKLFF. This rearrangement joins TRBV5-1 to TRBJ1-4; 9 bases are shared with TRBD1. Trimming cost V 2 bases and J 8 bases; bases outside gene matches: 7. The CDR3 extends over 15 amino acids. Germline CDR1 is SGHRS and CDR2 is YFSETQ.

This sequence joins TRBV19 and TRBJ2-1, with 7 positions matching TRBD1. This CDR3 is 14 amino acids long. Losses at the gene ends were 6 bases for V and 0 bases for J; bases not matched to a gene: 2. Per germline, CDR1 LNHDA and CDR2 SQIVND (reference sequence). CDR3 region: CASRTGSSYNEQFF. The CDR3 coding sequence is TGTGCCAGTAGGACAGGGAGCTCCTACAATGAGCAGTTCTTC.

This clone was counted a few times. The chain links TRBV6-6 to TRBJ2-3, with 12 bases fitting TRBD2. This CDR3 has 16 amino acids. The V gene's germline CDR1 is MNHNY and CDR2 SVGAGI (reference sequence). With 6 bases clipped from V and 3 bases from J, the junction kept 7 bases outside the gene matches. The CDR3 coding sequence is TGTGCCAGCAGACTTCTAGCGGGGGGGTTGACAGATACGCAGTATTTT. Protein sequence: CASRLLAGGLTDTQYF.

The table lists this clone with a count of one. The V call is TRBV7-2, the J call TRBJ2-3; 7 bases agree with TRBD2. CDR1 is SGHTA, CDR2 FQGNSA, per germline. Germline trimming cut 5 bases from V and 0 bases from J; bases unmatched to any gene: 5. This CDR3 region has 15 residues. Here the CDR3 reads CASSPWGGSTDTQYF. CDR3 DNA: TGTGCCAGCAGCCCTTGGGGGGGGAGCACAGATACGCAGTATTTT.

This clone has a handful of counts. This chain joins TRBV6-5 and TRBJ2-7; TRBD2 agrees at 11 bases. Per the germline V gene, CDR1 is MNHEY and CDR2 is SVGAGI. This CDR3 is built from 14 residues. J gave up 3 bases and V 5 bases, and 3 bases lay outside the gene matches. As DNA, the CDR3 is TGTGCCAGCAGTCGGCTAGCGGGAGGCTACGAGCAGTACTTC. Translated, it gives CASSRLAGGYEQYF.

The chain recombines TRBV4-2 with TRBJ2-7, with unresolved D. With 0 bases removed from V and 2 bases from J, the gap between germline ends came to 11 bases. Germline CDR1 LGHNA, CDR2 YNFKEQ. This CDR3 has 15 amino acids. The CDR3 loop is CASSQDRFRAYEQYF. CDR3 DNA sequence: TGTGCCAGCAGCCAAGATAGATTCCGGGCCTACGAGCAGTACTTC.

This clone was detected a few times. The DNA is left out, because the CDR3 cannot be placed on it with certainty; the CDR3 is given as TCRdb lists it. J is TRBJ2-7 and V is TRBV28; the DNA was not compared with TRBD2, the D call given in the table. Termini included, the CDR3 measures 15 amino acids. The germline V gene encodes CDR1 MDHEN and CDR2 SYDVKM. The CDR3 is CASSSSGVNGYEQYF.

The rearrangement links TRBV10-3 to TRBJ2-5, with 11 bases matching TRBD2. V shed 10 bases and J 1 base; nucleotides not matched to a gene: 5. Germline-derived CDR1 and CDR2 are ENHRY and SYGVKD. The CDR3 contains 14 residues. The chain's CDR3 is CATASGGSQETQYF. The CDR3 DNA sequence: TGTGCCACCGCTAGCGGGGGGAGCCAAGAGACCCAGTACTTC.

CDR3 region: CASSSPGQGRNQPQHF. Written as DNA, the CDR3 is TGTGCCAGTTCTTCACCGGGACAGGGTCGCAATCAGCCCCAGCATTTT. This chain connects TRBV19 to TRBJ1-5; 9 bases are shared with TRBD1. CDR3 length equals 16 residues. Germline V CDR1 and CDR2: LNHDA, SQIVND (reference sequence). Trimming cost V 8 bases and J 2 bases; bases outside gene matches: 10.

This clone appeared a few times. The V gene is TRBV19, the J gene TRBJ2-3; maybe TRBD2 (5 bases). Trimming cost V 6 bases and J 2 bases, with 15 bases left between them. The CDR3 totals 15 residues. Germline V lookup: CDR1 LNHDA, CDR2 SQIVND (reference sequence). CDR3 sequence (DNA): TGTGCCAGTAGATCCAAGAGGGCGTTCACAGATACGCAGTATTTT. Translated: CASRSKRAFTDTQYF.

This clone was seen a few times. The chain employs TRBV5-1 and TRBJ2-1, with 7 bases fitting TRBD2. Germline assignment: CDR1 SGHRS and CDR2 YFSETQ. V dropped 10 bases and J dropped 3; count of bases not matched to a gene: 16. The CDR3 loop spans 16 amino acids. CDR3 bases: TGCGCCGGCCTCCCCCCCAGCGGGGTTTACTACAATGAGCAGTTCTTC. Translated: CAGLPPSGVYYNEQFF.

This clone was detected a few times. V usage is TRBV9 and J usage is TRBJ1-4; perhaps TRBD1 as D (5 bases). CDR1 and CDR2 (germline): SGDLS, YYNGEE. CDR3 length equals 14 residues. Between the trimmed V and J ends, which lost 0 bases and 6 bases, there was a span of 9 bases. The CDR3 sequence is CASSVDTGHEKLFF. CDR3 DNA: TGTGCCAGCAGCGTAGACACAGGCCATGAAAAACTGTTTTTT.

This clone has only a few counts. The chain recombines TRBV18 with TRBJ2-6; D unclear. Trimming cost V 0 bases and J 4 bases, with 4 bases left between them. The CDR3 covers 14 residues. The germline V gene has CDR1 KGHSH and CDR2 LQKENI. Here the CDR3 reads CASSPPSGANVLTF. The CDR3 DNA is TGTGCCAGCTCACCACCGTCAGGGGCCAACGTCCTGACTTTC.